The 28 T cell receptor beta chains in this list originate from one sample, sequenced in a study of T-cell memory formation after mild COVID-19. TCRdb ran MiXCR on the 5' RACE reads and lists one entry per CDR3 protein. The sample has roughly 150,000 distinct CDR3 sequences, roughly 13% seen once. Material for sequencing was PBMCs or a T cell subset sorted from them (not recorded which). These receptors were collected from a man aged 18 to 29 who had mild COVID-19 (a few samples of this study predate the infection). Cell type and time point are not known.

J is TRBJ1-1 and V is TRBV4-3; D remains ambiguous. The germline V gene has CDR1 LGHNA and CDR2 YSLEER. The CDR3 contains 16 residues. Trimming removed 0 bases from V and 4 bases from J, with 15 bases in between. The CDR3 reads CASSQDLFSLRTEAFF. In DNA form, the CDR3 reads TGCGCCAGCAGCCAAGATCTTTTTTCATTGCGCACTGAAGCTTTCTTT.

This clonotype showed up many times. J is TRBJ2-7 and V is TRBV7-9; 13 bases match TRBD2. The V gene end was trimmed by 0 bases and the J gene end by 6 bases; junction bases not matched to a gene: 8. The CDR3 is 17 amino acids. The germline gives CDR1 SEHNR, CDR2 FQNEAQ (reference sequence). DNA of the CDR3: TGTGCCAGCAGCTTAGCGCTGGGACTAGCGGGGAAGAGCGAGCAGTACTTC. Its translation: CASSLALGLAGKSEQYF.

This clonotype was counted only a few times. The CDR3 protein is CASSSRTGSINTEAFF. As DNA, the CDR3 is TGTGCCAGCAGCTCCCGGACAGGGAGCATTAACACTGAAGCTTTCTTT. This chain connects TRBV7-3 to TRBJ1-1; 8 nucleotides align to TRBD1. There are 16 residues in the CDR3. Losses at the gene ends were 4 bases for V and 2 bases for J; bases not matched to a gene: 9. Per germline, CDR1 SGHTA and CDR2 FQGTGA.

There are a few counts of this clonotype. J is TRBJ2-5 and V is TRBV3-1; 7 bases are shared with TRBD1. Per germline, CDR1 LGHDT and CDR2 YNNKEL (reference sequence). This CDR3 contains 15 residues. The V gene end was trimmed by 3 bases and the J gene end by 4 bases; junction bases not matched to a gene: 8. CDR3 DNA: TGTGCCAGCAGCCACCCTGGAAAGGGGGCAGAGACCCAGTACTTC. It codes for CASSHPGKGAETQYF.

This rearrangement joins TRBV6-5 to TRBJ2-5, with 7 bases fitting TRBD1. There are 12 residues in the CDR3. V lost 4 bases, J lost 11 bases, and 7 bases stayed unmatched. Germline CDR1 and CDR2: MNHEY and SVGAGI. This CDR3 is CASSWDGQVQYF. CDR3 bases: TGTGCCAGCAGTTGGGACGGACAGGTTCAGTACTTC.

The V and J genes are TRBV7-2 and TRBJ1-3; D is unclear. This CDR3 spans 17 amino acids. The ends were cut back, 4 bases at V and 0 bases at J, with 16 bases in the middle. Germline CDR1 is SGHTA and CDR2 is FQGNSA. CDR3: CASSYQKDGFSGNTIYF. DNA of the CDR3: TGTGCCAGCAGCTATCAGAAGGACGGTTTCTCTGGAAACACCATATATTTT.

The chain links TRBV5-1 to TRBJ1-1; 9 nucleotides agree with TRBD1. J lost 4 bases, V lost 0 bases, and 7 bases had no gene match. The CDR3 loop spans 16 amino acids. In germline, CDR1 is SGHRS, CDR2 YFSETQ. In DNA, the CDR3 is TGCGCCAGCAGCTTGGCCCCGGGACAGGGTAGCACTGAAGCTTTCTTT. Amino acids: CASSLAPGQGSTEAFF.

The chain employs TRBV28 and TRBJ2-6, with a weak D call TRBD1 (6 bases). The length of the CDR3 is 16 residues. Germline values: CDR1 MDHEN, CDR2 SYDVKM. With 6 bases removed from V and 0 bases from J, the gap between germline ends came to 12 bases. CDR3 protein: CASSATGFSGANVLTF. The DNA for the CDR3 is TGTGCCAGCAGCGCGACAGGATTCTCTGGGGCCAACGTCCTGACTTTC. The full variable domain, completed using reference TRBV28 and TRBJ2-6, is DVKVTQSSRYLVKRTGEKVFLECVQDMDHENMFWYRQDPGLGLRLIYFSYDVKMKEKGDIPEGYSVSREKKERFSLILESASTNQTSMYLCASSATGFSGANVLTFGAGSRLTVL.

This clonotype was counted a few times. CDR3 sequence reads: CASSQGRSQPQHF. CDR3 DNA: TGTGCCAGCAGTCAGGGACGGAGTCAGCCCCAGCATTTT. This chain links TRBV6-5 with TRBJ1-5; D is perhaps TRBD1 (5 bases). CDR3 size: 13 residues. Germline-derived CDR1 and CDR2 are MNHEY and SVGAGI. Trimming took 5 bases from V and 6 from J, leaving 11 bases between them.

The rearrangement uses TRBV5-4 and TRBJ2-6; D is unclear. V gave up 1 base and J gave up 2 bases, with 13 bases separating them. Germline CDR1 SGHNT, CDR2 YYREEE (reference sequence). The CDR3 is made up of 17 amino acids. The CDR3 region has the DNA TGTGCCAGCAGCTTGAACCTGGGTAGCACTGGGGCCAACGTCCTGACTTTC. It translates to CASSLNLGSTGANVLTF.

The V call is TRBV5-4, the J call TRBJ2-7; 12 bases line up with TRBD1. The CDR3 runs 15 residues. J was trimmed by 5 bases and V by 5 bases; bases with no gene match: 8. Looked up from germline, CDR1 is SGHNT and CDR2 is YYREEE (reference sequence). In DNA form, the CDR3 reads TGTGCCAGCAGGGGACAGGGGGCAATTCTCGACGAGCAGTACTTC. This gives the protein CASRGQGAILDEQYF.

V and J are TRBV4-3 and TRBJ1-1; the D is unclear. This CDR3 has 14 amino acids. Trimming removed 0 bases at V and 5 bases at J, with 10 bases between. CDR1 and CDR2 from the germline V gene are LGHNA and YSLEER. This CDR3 is CASSQERGGTEAFF. CDR3 in DNA: TGCGCCAGCAGCCAAGAAAGAGGCGGAACTGAAGCTTTCTTT.

This chain connects TRBV28 to TRBJ1-5, with unresolved D. V was pared by 6 bases and J by 4 bases, with 10 bases between. The CDR3 length is 13 residues. Germline V CDR1 and CDR2: MDHEN, SYDVKM. The DNA of the CDR3 is TGTGCCAGCAGGGGAAAGAGAAATCAGCCCCAGCATTTT. It yields the protein CASRGKRNQPQHF.

This chain uses TRBV12-5 with TRBJ1-2; D remains unclear. There are 13 residues in the CDR3. Germline V gene lookup returns CDR1 LGHNT and CDR2 FRNRAP. The V gene lost 5 bases and the J gene lost 4 bases, with 11 bases spanning the gap. CDR3 DNA: TGTGCTAGTGGTCAAGATTTCCCCTATGGCTACACCTTC. Protein sequence: CASGQDFPYGYTF.

This clonotype was seen more than once but under ten times. The chain recombines TRBV12-3 or TRBV12-4 with TRBJ1-1; 8 positions agree with TRBD1. The CDR3 is 14 amino acids. V lost 5 bases, J lost 5 bases, and 7 bases stayed unmatched. The CDR3 reads CASSRTGRGTEAFF. Written as DNA, the CDR3 is TGTGCCAGCAGTCGGACAGGGAGGGGGACTGAAGCTTTCTTT.

The V call is TRBV5-1, the J call TRBJ2-7, with 7 bases identical to TRBD1. The CDR3 runs 14 residues. Germline V CDR1 and CDR2: SGHRS, YFSETQ. Trimming took 0 bases from V and 4 from J; bases not matched to a gene: 4. The CDR3 sequence: CASSLDGTVYEQYV. CDR3 DNA: TGCGCCAGCAGCTTGGATGGGACAGTTTACGAGCAGTACGTC.

This clonotype was detected only a few times. This chain connects TRBV18 to TRBJ2-2, with no clear D. CDR1 and CDR2 (germline): KGHSH, LQKENI. Deletions cut 3 bases from V and 3 bases from J, with 11 bases between. This CDR3 has 15 amino acids. CDR3 sequence (DNA): TGTGCCAGCTCACCGGCACTCACGGACACCGGGGAGCTGTTTTTT. This gives the protein CASSPALTDTGELFF.

This sequence joins TRBV7-2 and TRBJ1-5; D is possibly TRBD1 (5 bases). Germline lookup yields CDR1 SGHTA and CDR2 FQGNSA. The V gene lost 5 bases and the J gene lost 5 bases, with 16 bases spanning the gap. This CDR3 region has 15 residues. Here the CDR3 reads CASSVRVGLYQPQHF. The CDR3 region has the DNA TGTGCCAGCAGCGTCAGGGTGGGCCTCTATCAGCCCCAGCATTTT.

The J gene is TRBJ2-2, the V gene TRBV10-3; 7 nucleotides match TRBD1. The CDR3 loop spans 12 amino acids. CDR1 is ENHRY, CDR2 SYGVKD, per germline. The trim removed 8 bases at V and 3 bases at J, leaving 0 bases unmatched. The DNA for the CDR3 is TGTGCCATCGGGACAGACACCGGGGAGCTGTTTTTT. This codes for CAIGTDTGELFF.

This chain links TRBV15 with TRBJ2-1; perhaps TRBD2 as D (6 bases). Per germline, CDR1 LNHNV and CDR2 YYDKDF (reference sequence). V gave up 1 base and J gave up 8 bases, with 15 bases separating them. The CDR3 length is 15 residues. Here the CDR3 reads CATSRGTTREDEQFF. The DNA of the CDR3 is TGTGCCACCAGCAGAGGGACGACTAGAGAGGATGAGCAGTTCTTC.

This chain connects TRBV6-2 or TRBV6-3 to TRBJ1-1, with D unclear. Looked up from germline, CDR1 is MNHEY and CDR2 is SVGEGT. Trimming left V 8 bases short and J 4 bases short, with 14 bases between. The CDR3 sequence is 13 residues long. The CDR3 DNA sequence: TGTGCCAGCTGCTCGGACGAGGGCACTGAAGCTTTCTTT. It translates to CASCSDEGTEAFF.

A few counts support this clonotype. The rearrangement links TRBV3-1 to TRBJ2-5; D remains unclear. This CDR3 has 13 residues. Trimming shortened V by 3 bases and J by 5 bases, and 10 bases separated the two germline ends. CDR1 is LGHDT, CDR2 YNNKEL, per germline (reference sequence). The CDR3 nucleotides read TGTGCCAGCAGCCAGAGTTTCATGGAGACCCAGTACTTC. This gives the protein CASSQSFMETQYF.

The chain uses TRBV10-3 and TRBJ1-2; 10 positions agree with TRBD1. The CDR3 sequence is 16 residues long. The germline gives CDR1 ENHRY, CDR2 SYGVKD. V shed 4 bases and J 8 bases; nucleotides not matched to a gene: 13. In nucleotides, the CDR3 is TGTGCCATCAGTGGAGGAGAGACAGGGGGCTCGGAGGGCTACACCTTC. The encoded protein is CAISGGETGGSEGYTF.

This sequence joins TRBV12-3 or TRBV12-4 and TRBJ2-1; no firm D call. Trimming pared 2 bases from V and 7 bases from J, leaving 9 bases between. The CDR3 has 13 residues. The CDR3 coding sequence is TGTGCCAGCAGTTTAAATTTTCGAAATGAGCAGTTCTTC. Protein sequence: CASSLNFRNEQFF.

J is TRBJ2-3 and V is TRBV6-2 or TRBV6-3; possibly TRBD1 or TRBD2 for D (5 bases each). The V and J ends lost 5 bases and 0 bases respectively, with 12 bases between them. The germline V gene encodes CDR1 MNHEY and CDR2 SVGEGT. This CDR3 has 15 residues. The CDR3 protein is CASSDRDPSTDTQYF. The CDR3 nucleotides are TGTGCCAGCAGTGACCGGGACCCTAGCACAGATACGCAGTATTTT.

This clonotype was counted at least ten times. This chain links TRBV5-1 with TRBJ2-1, with 7 bases identical to TRBD1. The CDR3 spans 14 residues. Per the germline V gene, CDR1 is SGHRS and CDR2 is YFSETQ. V shed 4 bases, J shed 9 bases, and the junction held 10 bases outside the gene matches. CDR3 sequence reads: CASSVGQLKGEQFF. As DNA, the CDR3 is TGCGCCAGCAGCGTGGGACAGCTCAAAGGTGAGCAGTTCTTC.

This clonotype was picked up many times. The junction differs from germline at one of its ends, possibly a read error. The gene calls are TRBV7-2 and TRBJ1-1, with D possibly being TRBD1 (6 bases). From germline, CDR1 is SGHTA and CDR2 FQGNSA. The CDR3 has 14 amino acids. CDR3 coding DNA: TGTGCCAGCAGTTTAGACAGGTGGAACACTGAAGCTTTCTTT. Translation: CASSLDRWNTEAFF.

The gene calls are TRBV7-8 and TRBJ1-4, with a possible D match to TRBD1 (5 bases). The V gene lost 2 bases and the J gene lost 3 bases, with 16 bases spanning the gap. CDR3 size: 17 residues. Germline CDR1 reads SGHVS; CDR2 reads FQNEAQ. The CDR3 protein is CASSLSGQGLANEKLFF. The CDR3 nucleotides are TGTGCCAGCAGCTTATCGGGGCAGGGTTTGGCTAATGAAAAACTGTTTTTT. The full variable domain, with the rest looked up from reference TRBV7-8 and TRBJ1-4, is GAGVSQSPRYKVAKRGQDVALRCDPISGHVSLFWYQQALGQGPEFLTYFQNEAQLDKSGLPSDRFFAERPEGSVSTLKIQRTQQEDSAVYLCASSLSGQGLANEKLFFGSGTQLSVL.